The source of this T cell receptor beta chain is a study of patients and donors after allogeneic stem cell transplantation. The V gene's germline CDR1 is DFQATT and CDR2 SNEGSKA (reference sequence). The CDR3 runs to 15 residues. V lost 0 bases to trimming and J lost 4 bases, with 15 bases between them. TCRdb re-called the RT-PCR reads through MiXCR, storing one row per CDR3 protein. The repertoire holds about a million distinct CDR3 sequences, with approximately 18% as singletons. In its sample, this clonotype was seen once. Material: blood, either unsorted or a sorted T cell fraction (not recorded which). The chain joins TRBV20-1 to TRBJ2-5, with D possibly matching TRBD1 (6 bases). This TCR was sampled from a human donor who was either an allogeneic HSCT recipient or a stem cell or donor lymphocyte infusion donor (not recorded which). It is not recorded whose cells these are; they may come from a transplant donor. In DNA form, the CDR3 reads TGCAGTGCTAGAGATCCACTGTTAGGGGGAGAGACCCAGTACTTC. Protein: CSARDPLLGGETQYF.